This T cell receptor beta chain was identified in a study of somatic mutations in cytotoxic T cells in rheumatoid arthritis listed by TCRdb under 2017. Concerning the study at large: Patient peripheral blood (approximately 30 ml EDTA) was drawn right after diagnosis and before any treatment started. Sorted V beta1+ cells also underwent TCRB sequencing, and some V beta antibody-stained T-cell populations were flow-sorted at nearly 100% purity on a FACSAria II or Sony SH800. In newly diagnosed rheumatoid arthritis without treatment, the study examined if expanded CD8+ T-cell clones harbor somatic mutations, relying on TCRB deep sequencing to characterize clonality. For 65 to 80 rheumatoid arthritis patients and fewer than 25 healthy controls, TCRB deep sequencing was carried out. The median ages of the patient and control groups were essentially identical. Broad study findings and their caveats: Healthy controls showed no age-related increase in CD8+ clonality, whereas patients did (Spearman r ~ 0.49). In about an eighth of the roughly 65 patients, more than 20% of CD8+ cells belonged to the largest CD8+ clone, while several identical CD8+ TCRB sequences were shared between blood and synovial fluid. The antigen targets of the expanded CD8+ clones were unknown, and absence from virus-specific databases did not rule out viral specificity. CD8+ T-cell clonality did not differ significantly between rheumatoid arthritis patients and age-matched healthy controls.

Concerning this clone itself: There is no known antigen for this receptor. No per-base quality is available; no much larger clone lies one base away.

TCRB CDR3 sequencing used the immunoSEQ assay on genomic DNA. The study's processing was this. Published virus-specific TCRB sequences were compared with patient CD8+ clones larger than 1%, and only a few matches were found. Only productive TCRB rearrangements were included in the analyses. A clone was defined by a unique TCRB CDR3 sequence, and clonality was computed as a productive clonality index based on Shannon entropy. Repertoire overlap between two samples was calculated from the template counts of each clone relative to total templates per sample. V-gene usage from TCRB sequencing and V-gene usage measured by flow cytometry were correlated (Spearman r of over 0.6). In its TCRdb copy, this immuneACCESS table keeps in-frame sequences only and misses some clones. Where compared with another copy, unresolved V genes explain less than half of these, and the others have no known cause. That table furnishes V, J and clone size, whereas the DNA furnished D and trimming. The sample table contains around 16,000 clones; only one count was recorded for roughly four fifths of them. About 15% of the sample is taken by the ten largest.

On an AutoMACS, CD4+ and CD8+ cells were isolated via positive magnetic bead selection, and their purity was verified by flow cytometry. A TCR V beta antibody panel was used in flow cytometry to screen first for clonal expansions, which were then characterized by TCRB deep sequencing of sorted CD8+ fractions. Peripheral blood mononuclear cells were isolated by Ficoll-Paque PLUS density gradient separation. Nucleospin Tissue or Tissue XS kits were used to extract DNA from CD4-enriched, CD8-enriched or PBMC samples, and a Qubit 2.0 fluorometer was used for quantification. The source is a woman aged 50 to 60 with rheumatoid arthritis. The specimen sequenced was CD8+ T cells sorted from blood.

The CDR3 region has the sequence CASGAEAFF. At the DNA level, the sequence is TGTGCCTCCGGGGCTGAAGCTTTCTTT. The chain employs TRBV30 and TRBJ1-1, with no confidently assigned D gene. Via the germline V gene (reference sequence), CDR1 is GTSNPN and CDR2 SVGIG. The CDR3, cysteine through phenylalanine, is 9 amino acids long. The sequence is cut down to CDR3 DNA, 27 bases in frame from base 1. Deletion took 7 bases off V and 6 bases off J, with a span of 6 bases between the germline ends.